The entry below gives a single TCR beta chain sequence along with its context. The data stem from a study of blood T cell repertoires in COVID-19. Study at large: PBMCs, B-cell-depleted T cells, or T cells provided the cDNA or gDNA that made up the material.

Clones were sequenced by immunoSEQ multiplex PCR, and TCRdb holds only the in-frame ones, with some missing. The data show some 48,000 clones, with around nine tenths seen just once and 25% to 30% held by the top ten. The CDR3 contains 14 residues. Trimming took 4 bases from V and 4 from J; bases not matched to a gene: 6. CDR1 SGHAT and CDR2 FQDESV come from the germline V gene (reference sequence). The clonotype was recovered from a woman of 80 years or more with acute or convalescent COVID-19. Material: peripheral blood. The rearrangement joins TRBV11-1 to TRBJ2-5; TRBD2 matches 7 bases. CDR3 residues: CASSSGLVGETQYF. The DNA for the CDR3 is TGTGCCAGCAGCTCCGGACTAGTCGGAGAGACCCAGTACTTC.